One and the same sample provided the 24 T cell receptor beta chains below, sequenced in a study of TIL therapy for anti-PD-1-resistant metastatic lung cancer. Time point of the sample: pre-treatment sample, taken before nivolumab and TIL therapy. The libraries were made with immunoSEQ v3. Using immunoSEQ multiplex PCR, the repertoire was profiled, and TCRdb retains in-frame clones only, with some absent. The sample includes tens of thousands of clones, about 69% seen only once; the top ten take around 6.6%. This specimen was blood, taken at baseline. The receptors originated from a person between 25 and 79 years old with non-small cell lung cancer.

The rearrangement joins TRBV4-1 to TRBJ1-3; 7 nucleotides agree with TRBD1. CDR1 and CDR2 from the germline V gene are MGHRA and YSYEKL. J lost 1 base, V lost 4 bases, and 7 bases had no gene match. The CDR3 is 16 residues long. The CDR3 reads CASSLQGDSSGNTIYF. In nucleotides, the CDR3 is TGCGCCAGCAGCCTTCAGGGGGATAGTTCTGGAAACACCATATATTTT.

The chain recombines TRBV6-5 with TRBJ2-7; 7 nucleotides agree with TRBD1. CDR3 length equals 12 residues. Trimming removed 8 bases from V and 7 bases from J; junction bases left unmatched: 8. Germline CDR1 reads MNHEY; CDR2 reads SVGAGI. The CDR3 is CASGTARGEQYF. For the CDR3, the DNA is TGTGCCAGCGGGACAGCACGAGGGGAGCAGTACTTC.

The rearrangement links TRBV12-5 to TRBJ2-3, with D maybe TRBD1 (6 bases). Germline V gives CDR1 LGHNT, CDR2 FRNRAP. The V gene lost 6 bases and the J gene lost 2 bases, with 12 bases spanning the gap. This CDR3 region has 14 residues. The CDR3, as DNA: TGTGCTAGTGGCATCGGGACAACCACAGATACGCAGTATTTT. This gives the protein CASGIGTTTDTQYF. The variable domain in full, completed from reference TRBV12-5 and TRBJ2-3, reads DARVTQTPRHKVTEMGQEVTMRCQPILGHNTVFWYRQTMMQGLELLAYFRNRAPLDDSGMPKDRFSAEMPDATLATLKIQPSEPRDSAVYFCASGIGTTTDTQYFGPGTRLTVL.

This clone was picked up one time. The V and J genes are TRBV5-6 and TRBJ2-2; D gene unclear. Trimming took 0 bases from V and 7 from J, leaving 7 bases between them. The germline V gene encodes CDR1 SGHDT and CDR2 YYEEEE. CDR3 length: 13 amino acids. CDR3 residues: CASSLDINGELFF. CDR3 coding DNA: TGTGCCAGCAGCTTGGACATAAACGGGGAGCTGTTTTTT.

The chain combines TRBV29-1 with TRBJ1-1; tentatively, D is TRBD1 (5 bases). CDR3 size: 13 residues. Germline CDR1 reads SQVTM; CDR2 reads ANQGSEA. V lost 4 bases and J lost 3, with 12 bases in between. The DNA of the CDR3 is TGCAGCGTTGTCCCCAGGGCGGACACTGAAGCTTTCTTT. The encoded protein is CSVVPRADTEAFF.

The chain uses TRBV5-8 and TRBJ1-6; 7 bases are shared with TRBD1. CDR3 length equals 12 residues. Germline loops: CDR1 SGHTS, CDR2 YDEGEE. J lost 10 bases, V lost 6 bases, and 4 bases had no gene match. CDR3 DNA sequence: TGTGCCAGCACCTCAGGGGGATCACCCCTCCACTTT. Translating it yields CASTSGGSPLHF.

In this sample, this clone turned up a few times. The J gene is TRBJ1-4, the V gene TRBV29-1; D possibly corresponds to TRBD1 (5 bases). Trimming removed 2 bases at V and 7 bases at J, with 14 bases between. The CDR3 loop spans 14 amino acids. CDR1 and CDR2 from the germline V gene are SQVTM and ANQGSEA. CDR3 loop: CSVESGDLGEKLFF. For the CDR3, the DNA is TGCAGCGTTGAATCGGGGGATCTGGGTGAAAAACTGTTTTTT.

The V and J genes are TRBV7-9 and TRBJ2-1; weak D call: TRBD1 (5 bases). Trimming shortened V by 1 base and J by 5 bases, and 9 bases separated the two germline ends. The CDR3 length is 14 residues. Per germline, CDR1 SEHNR and CDR2 FQNEAQ (reference sequence). For the CDR3, the DNA is TGTGCCAGCAGCTTAGTGGGGCGCGACAATGAGCAGTTCTTC. As protein: CASSLVGRDNEQFF.

This clone was found a few times. The chain uses TRBV28 and TRBJ1-2; D is possibly TRBD1 (6 bases). Trimming stripped 1 base from V and 2 bases from J, with 11 bases between. The germline CDR1 and CDR2 sequences are MDHEN and SYDVKM. This CDR3 spans 15 amino acids. The CDR3 DNA reads as TGTGCCAGCAGTTTATACGCAGGGGTAAACTATGGCTACACCTTC. Encoded protein: CASSLYAGVNYGYTF.

The chain has TRBV7-9 and TRBJ2-7; possibly TRBD1 for D (5 bases). The CDR3 contains 12 residues. V lost 5 bases and J lost 4, with 9 bases in between. Germline CDR1 and CDR2: SEHNR and FQNEAQ (reference sequence). CDR3 protein: CASSPTGYEQYF. The CDR3 bases are TGTGCCAGCAGCCCCACAGGTTACGAGCAGTACTTC.

This clone was seen a few times. V and J are TRBV4-1 and TRBJ2-1, with 8 bases fitting TRBD1. V lost 2 bases to trimming and J lost 1 base; unmatched junction nucleotides: 4. CDR3 length equals 16 residues. The V gene's germline CDR1 is MGHRA and CDR2 YSYEKL. CDR3 protein: CASSQHGQGSYNEQFF. The CDR3 DNA sequence: TGCGCCAGCAGCCAACATGGACAGGGATCCTACAATGAGCAGTTCTTC.

This clone came up many times. The chain carries TRBV27 and TRBJ1-5; D is perhaps TRBD1 (6 bases). This CDR3 comprises 15 residues. Germline V gene sequence: CDR1 MNHEY, CDR2 SMNVEV (reference sequence). V was trimmed by 4 bases and J by 1 base, leaving 11 bases between them. The CDR3 coding sequence is TGTGCCAGCAGTTCGCTACAGGGAAGCAATCAGCCCCAGCATTTT. Protein product: CASSSLQGSNQPQHF.

The V call is TRBV4-1, the J call TRBJ1-5; the D is unclear. The CDR3 totals 13 residues. V lost 8 bases and J lost 1, with 9 bases in between. The V gene's germline CDR1 is MGHRA and CDR2 YSYEKL. The CDR3 DNA reads TGCGCCAGCCTAAGGGTAAGCAATCAGCCCCAGCATTTT. Protein sequence: CASLRVSNQPQHF.

The rearrangement uses TRBV18 and TRBJ2-4; 10 bases agree with TRBD2. V lost 4 bases to trimming and J lost 5 bases; unmatched junction nucleotides: 5. This CDR3 comprises 15 residues. The germline CDR1 and CDR2 sequences are KGHSH and LQKENI. CDR3 loop: CASSLLLAGENIQYF. The DNA of the CDR3 is TGTGCCAGCTCACTGCTTCTAGCGGGGGAAAACATTCAGTACTTC. Together with reference TRBV18 and TRBJ2-4, the CDR3 gives the full variable domain: NAGVMQNPRHLVRRRGQEARLRCSPMKGHSHVYWYRQLPEEGLKFMVYLQKENIIDESGMPKERFSAEFPKEGPSILRIQQVVRGDSAAYFCASSLLLAGENIQYFGAGTRLSVL.

This clone has only a few counts. This chain links TRBV5-1 with TRBJ1-2; 7 bases align to TRBD1. CDR1 is SGHRS, CDR2 YFSETQ, per germline. The CDR3 has 14 amino acids. Trimming cost V 4 bases and J 7 bases; bases outside gene matches: 10. The CDR3 nucleotides read TGCGCCAGCAGCCTAGAGGGGGCGCTTGGTGGCTACACCTTC. This codes for CASSLEGALGGYTF.

The chain uses TRBV5-1 and TRBJ1-4; D may be TRBD1 (6 bases). The germline V gene has CDR1 SGHRS and CDR2 YFSETQ. The CDR3 length is 14 residues. The V and J ends lost 1 base and 8 bases respectively, with 12 bases between them. The CDR3 region has the DNA TGCGCCAGCAGCTTGCAAGGGGGGGAGGAAAAACTGTTTTTT. Its translation is CASSLQGGEEKLFF.

This chain connects TRBV4-1 to TRBJ2-7; 7 nucleotides align to TRBD2. Per germline, CDR1 MGHRA and CDR2 YSYEKL. CDR3 length equals 17 residues. V was pared by 2 bases and J by 2 bases, with 12 bases of the junction left unmatched. The CDR3 is CASSQPTAAGTTYEQYF. CDR3 DNA sequence: TGCGCCAGCAGCCAACCCACAGCGGCCGGGACTACCTACGAGCAGTACTTC.

The rearrangement joins TRBV18 to TRBJ2-5; D remains ambiguous. CDR3 length: 13 residues. Trimming left V 3 bases short and J 3 bases short, with 8 bases between. Germline V gene lookup returns CDR1 KGHSH and CDR2 LQKENI. The DNA for the CDR3 is TGTGCCAGCTCACCCAGCATAGAAGAGACCCAGTACTTC. As protein: CASSPSIEETQYF. Full variable domain (missing parts from reference TRBV18 and TRBJ2-5): NAGVMQNPRHLVRRRGQEARLRCSPMKGHSHVYWYRQLPEEGLKFMVYLQKENIIDESGMPKERFSAEFPKEGPSILRIQQVVRGDSAAYFCASSPSIEETQYFGPGTRLLVL.

This chain uses TRBV15 with TRBJ2-3; 12 bases line up with TRBD2. Germline V lookup: CDR1 LNHNV, CDR2 YYDKDF (reference sequence). The trim removed 0 bases at V and 3 bases at J, leaving 13 bases unmatched. The CDR3 totals 20 residues. CDR3 sequence reads: CATSRDLPRTSGTGTDTQYF. CDR3 in DNA: TGTGCCACCAGCAGAGATTTACCTAGGACTAGCGGGACGGGGACAGATACGCAGTATTTT.

This clone occurred a few times. The chain uses TRBV5-1 and TRBJ1-5; D uncertain. V lost 0 bases and J 5 bases, leaving 6 bases between the germline ends. Germline CDR1 reads SGHRS; CDR2 reads YFSETQ. The CDR3 contains 13 residues. The CDR3 here is CASSLAGDQPQHF. CDR3 coding DNA: TGCGCCAGCAGCTTGGCCGGCGATCAGCCCCAGCATTTT. Complete variable domain (other parts from reference TRBV5-1 and TRBJ1-5): KAGVTQTPRYLIKTRGQQVTLSCSPISGHRSVSWYQQTPGQGLQFLFEYFSETQRNKGNFPGRFSGRQFSNSRSEMNVSTLELGDSALYLCASSLAGDQPQHFGDGTRLSIL.

This clone was seen a few times. CDR3 nucleotides: TGTGCCAGCACAAGCGGTTACACAGATACGCAGTATTTT. Translating gives CASTSGYTDTQYF. V and J are TRBV2 and TRBJ2-3; perhaps TRBD2 as D (5 bases). The CDR3 is 13 residues long. Deletions cut 7 bases from V and 2 bases from J, with 10 bases between. Germline CDR1 is SNHLY and CDR2 is FYNNEI.

The rearrangement uses TRBV7-8 and TRBJ2-1; TRBD2 matches 10 bases. The V segment lost 2 bases and the J segment 0 bases; nucleotides outside the gene matches: 7. Germline CDR1 SGHVS, CDR2 FQNEAQ. The CDR3 is 18 residues long. The CDR3: CASSLPASGGASYNEQFF. Written as DNA, the CDR3 is TGTGCCAGCAGCTTACCGGCCAGCGGGGGGGCCTCCTACAATGAGCAGTTCTTC. The entire variable domain, with the rest obtained from reference TRBV7-8 and TRBJ2-1, is as follows: GAGVSQSPRYKVAKRGQDVALRCDPISGHVSLFWYQQALGQGPEFLTYFQNEAQLDKSGLPSDRFFAERPEGSVSTLKIQRTQQEDSAVYLCASSLPASGGASYNEQFFGPGTRLTVL.

The rearrangement joins TRBV18 to TRBJ2-1, with a tentative D call TRBD2 (6 bases). The CDR3 consists of 16 residues. V was trimmed by 3 bases and J by 0 bases, leaving 12 bases between them. Germline lookup yields CDR1 KGHSH and CDR2 LQKENI. The CDR3 nucleotides are TGTGCCAGCTCACCCTTCGGCGGGGACTCCTACAATGAGCAGTTCTTC. This codes for CASSPFGGDSYNEQFF.

The chain employs TRBV6-1 and TRBJ1-1; the D gene is possibly TRBD1 (6 bases). Germline-derived CDR1 and CDR2 are MNHNS and SASEGT. This CDR3 is 14 amino acids long. V was pared by 5 bases and J by 7 bases, with 17 bases between. CDR3 sequence reads: CASSMDSFYSEAFF. The CDR3 coding sequence is TGTGCCAGCAGTATGGACAGCTTCTATAGTGAAGCTTTCTTT.